Shown below are 21 T cell receptor beta chains from a single sample sequenced in a study of T cells after somatic rescue of genetic block. The assay was immunoSEQ multiplex PCR, and TCRdb's table has in-frame clones only and misses some. The sample carries about 72,000 clones, roughly 93% recorded once. The sequencing input was peripheral blood mononuclear cells (PBMCs). The receptors were gathered from a man aged 30-40 years.

In DNA form, the CDR3 reads TGTGCCAGTAGTATAGACCCGGGACAGGTGAATGGCTACACCTTC. Protein product: CASSIDPGQVNGYTF. This rearrangement joins TRBV19 to TRBJ1-2, with 8 nucleotides matching TRBD1. Looked up from germline, CDR1 is LNHDA and CDR2 is SQIVND (reference sequence). This CDR3 is 15 amino acids long. V shed 0 bases, J shed 6 bases, and the junction held 6 bases outside the gene matches.

This sequence joins TRBV6-5 and TRBJ2-5; 12 bases fit TRBD2. The CDR3 runs 15 residues. The germline V gene has CDR1 MNHEY and CDR2 SVGAGI. Trimming removed 0 bases from V and 4 bases from J; junction bases left unmatched: 0. CDR3 DNA sequence: TGTGCCAGCAGTTACTCGGGACTAGCGGGAGAGACCCAGTACTTC. It specifies CASSYSGLAGETQYF.

This clone was seen a single time. CDR3 bases: TGTGCCAGTAGCGGCCAGGGGGCTAGCAATCAGCCCCAGCATTTT. Translation: CASSGQGASNQPQHF. The chain is built from TRBV19 and TRBJ1-5; 8 bases agree with TRBD1. In germline, CDR1 is LNHDA, CDR2 SQIVND (reference sequence). The CDR3 spans 15 residues. V was pared by 6 bases and J by 0 bases, with 4 bases of the junction left unmatched.

This clone was detected only once. This chain links TRBV5-1 with TRBJ2-3, with a possible D match to TRBD1 (5 bases). The germline V gene encodes CDR1 SGHRS and CDR2 YFSETQ. The CDR3 has 13 residues. V gave up 2 bases and J gave up 6 bases, with 10 bases separating them. Here the CDR3 reads CASSFVSGDTQYF. The CDR3 DNA reads TGCGCCAGCAGCTTCGTCTCAGGGGATACGCAGTATTTT.

The chain recombines TRBV27 with TRBJ1-5, with D possibly being TRBD1 (5 bases). V was pared by 0 bases and J by 6 bases, with 12 bases between. CDR1 is MNHEY and CDR2 is SMNVEV in the germline V gene (reference sequence). This CDR3 comprises 15 residues. The CDR3 is CASSLSAQGFQPQHF. The CDR3 nucleotides read TGTGCCAGCAGTTTATCGGCCCAGGGTTTTCAGCCCCAGCATTTT.

The chain has TRBV27 and TRBJ1-1; 8 positions agree with TRBD1. Germline V gene sequence: CDR1 MNHEY, CDR2 SMNVEV (reference sequence). J was trimmed by 5 bases and V by 6 bases; bases with no gene match: 8. This CDR3 comprises 14 residues. The CDR3 DNA follows: TGTGCCAGCAGCAGACAGGGGAGGGGGACTGAAGCTTTCTTT. It specifies CASSRQGRGTEAFF.

The chain carries TRBV28 and TRBJ1-1; D remains unclear. The CDR3 is 13 amino acids. Between the trimmed V and J ends, which lost 6 bases and 4 bases, there was a span of 12 bases. CDR1 and CDR2 (germline): MDHEN, SYDVKM. CDR3 protein: CASSQTRTTEAFF. As DNA, the CDR3 is TGTGCCAGCAGCCAAACCCGGACCACTGAAGCTTTCTTT.

This chain connects TRBV16 to TRBJ2-3; D unresolved. Trimming left V 0 bases short and J 3 bases short, with 1 base between. CDR3 length: 12 residues. The germline V gene has CDR1 KGHSY and CDR2 FQNENV. CDR3 sequence (DNA): TGTGCCAGCAGCCAATCGACAGATACGCAGTATTTT. This translates into CASSQSTDTQYF. Full variable domain (remainder filled in from reference TRBV16 and TRBJ2-3): GEEVAQTPKHLVRGEGQKAKLYCAPIKGHSYVFWYQQVLKNEFKFLISFQNENVFDETGMPKERFSAKCLPNSPCSLEIQATKLEDSAVYFCASSQSTDTQYFGPGTRLTVL.

CDR3: CASSQLAGTSYEQYF. In DNA form, the CDR3 reads TGTGCCAGCAGCCAACTAGCGGGTACTTCCTACGAGCAGTACTTC. The chain recombines TRBV7-2 with TRBJ2-7; 9 bases line up with TRBD2. The CDR3 has 15 residues. Germline V lookup: CDR1 SGHTA, CDR2 FQGNSA. With 5 bases clipped from V and 1 base from J, the junction kept 6 bases outside the gene matches. Looking up the rest from reference TRBV7-2 and TRBJ2-7 gives the full variable domain: GAGVSQSPSNKVTEKGKDVELRCDPISGHTALYWYRQSLGQGLEFLIYFQGNSAPDKSGLPSDRFSAERTGGSVSTLTIQRTQQEDSAVYLCASSQLAGTSYEQYFGPGTRLTVT.

The J gene is TRBJ1-2, the V gene TRBV19, with TRBD1 matching over 9 bases. Germline V gives CDR1 LNHDA, CDR2 SQIVND (reference sequence). This CDR3 spans 13 amino acids. Losses at the gene ends were 5 bases for V and 9 bases for J; bases not matched to a gene: 7. The CDR3 DNA follows: TGTGCCAGTAGTCGGACAGGGGCTGGGAGCTACACCTTC. It is translated as CASSRTGAGSYTF.

The chain recombines TRBV5-4 with TRBJ2-7; the D is unclear. The length of the CDR3 is 16 residues. Germline CDR1 and CDR2: SGHNT and YYREEE (reference sequence). V dropped 2 bases and J dropped 3 bases, with 18 bases sitting between them. For the CDR3, the DNA is TGTGCCAGCAGCTTTGATGTTACGGGCAACCTCTACGAGCAGTACTTC. Its protein is CASSFDVTGNLYEQYF.

The CDR3 nucleotides are TGCGCCAGCAGCCAAAGGGCCTCTGGGGCCAACGTCCTGACTTTC. Translating it yields CASSQRASGANVLTF. The chain recombines TRBV5-1 with TRBJ2-6; D ambiguous. The V gene lost 4 bases and the J gene lost 0 bases, with 8 bases spanning the gap. The germline V gene encodes CDR1 SGHRS and CDR2 YFSETQ. The CDR3 is 15 amino acids.

The gene calls are TRBV6-1 and TRBJ1-5; 11 nucleotides match TRBD1. After removal of 6 bases from V and 2 bases from J, the junction contained 3 bases not matched to a gene. The germline gives CDR1 MNHNS, CDR2 SASEGT. The CDR3 totals 15 residues. CDR3 protein: CASRGQGAGNQPQHF. Written as DNA, the CDR3 is TGTGCCAGCAGAGGACAGGGGGCGGGCAATCAGCCCCAGCATTTT.

V gene TRBV6-1 combines with J gene TRBJ1-5, with unresolved D. Trimming shortened V by 7 bases and J by 5 bases, and 12 bases separated the two germline ends. Germline V CDR1 and CDR2: MNHNS, SASEGT. There are 13 residues in the CDR3. CDR3 in DNA: TGTGCCAGCACAGATGGGTTTGATCAGCCCCAGCATTTT. It is translated as CASTDGFDQPQHF.

The rearrangement links TRBV19 to TRBJ2-3; D remains unclear. The V gene lost 3 bases and the J gene lost 6 bases, with 10 bases spanning the gap. Germline V gives CDR1 LNHDA, CDR2 SQIVND (reference sequence). The CDR3 covers 13 residues. For the CDR3, the DNA is TGTGCCAGTAGTATCCAGGCTGGGGATACGCAGTATTTT. It codes for CASSIQAGDTQYF. The whole variable domain, remainder taken from reference TRBV19 and TRBJ2-3, is DGGITQSPKYLFRKEGQNVTLSCEQNLNHDAMYWYRQDPGQGLRLIYYSQIVNDFQKGDIAEGYSVSREKKESFPLTVTSAQKNPTAFYLCASSIQAGDTQYFGPGTRLTVL.

This clone is a singleton in its sample. The chain combines TRBV21-1 with TRBJ1-2; TRBD1 reflects the table's D call only, with no check against the DNA. TRBV21-1 is noted as a pseudogene. This CDR3 spans 16 amino acids. This CDR3 is CASSNATGTHNYGYTF. The CDR3 DNA sequence: TGTGCCAGCAGCAACGCGACAGGGACCCATAACTATGGCTACACCTTC.

This clone showed up just a few times. V usage is TRBV13 and J usage is TRBJ2-6, with TRBD1 matching over 12 bases. This CDR3 region has 18 residues. Germline V gives CDR1 PRHDT, CDR2 FYEKMQ (reference sequence). V dropped 3 bases and J dropped 4; count of bases not matched to a gene: 7. CDR3 loop: CASSFPPGQGAGANVLTF. CDR3 sequence (DNA): TGTGCCAGCAGCTTCCCACCGGGACAGGGGGCGGGGGCCAACGTCCTGACTTTC.

V is TRBV7-9 and J is TRBJ1-2, with TRBD1 matching 8 bases. This CDR3 region has 17 residues. Germline CDR1 and CDR2: SEHNR and FQNEAQ (reference sequence). Germline trimming cut 3 bases from V and 2 bases from J; bases unmatched to any gene: 11. CDR3 nucleotides: TGTGCCAGCAGCTTGAGCCCCGGACAGGGACTCAACTATGGCTACACCTTC. It yields the protein CASSLSPGQGLNYGYTF.

V is TRBV19 and J is TRBJ2-3; 9 nucleotides line up with TRBD1. This CDR3 region has 15 residues. Germline CDR1 is LNHDA and CDR2 is SQIVND (reference sequence). Trimming at V came to 3 bases and at J to 11 bases, leaving 12 bases not matched to a gene. The CDR3 spells CASSIGRQDRGGQYF. CDR3 nucleotides: TGTGCCAGTAGTATCGGAAGGCAGGACAGGGGAGGGCAGTATTTT.

This clone has only one observation. This chain connects TRBV7-6 to TRBJ2-7; TRBD1 matches at 9 bases. Germline-derived CDR1 and CDR2 are SGHVS and FNYEAQ. The CDR3 sequence is 14 residues long. The trim removed 1 base at V and 4 bases at J, leaving 2 bases unmatched. CDR3 DNA sequence: TGTGCCAGCAGCTTAGACAGGGGGCCTTACGAGCAGTACTTC. Translation gives CASSLDRGPYEQYF.

V is TRBV2 and J is TRBJ1-3; 7 nucleotides match TRBD1. The J segment lost 4 bases and the V segment lost 5 bases, leaving 5 bases of the junction unmatched. This CDR3 comprises 14 residues. In germline, CDR1 is SNHLY, CDR2 FYNNEI. This CDR3 is CASSRQGKGNTIYF. CDR3 coding DNA: TGTGCCAGCAGTCGACAGGGTAAAGGAAACACCATATATTTT.